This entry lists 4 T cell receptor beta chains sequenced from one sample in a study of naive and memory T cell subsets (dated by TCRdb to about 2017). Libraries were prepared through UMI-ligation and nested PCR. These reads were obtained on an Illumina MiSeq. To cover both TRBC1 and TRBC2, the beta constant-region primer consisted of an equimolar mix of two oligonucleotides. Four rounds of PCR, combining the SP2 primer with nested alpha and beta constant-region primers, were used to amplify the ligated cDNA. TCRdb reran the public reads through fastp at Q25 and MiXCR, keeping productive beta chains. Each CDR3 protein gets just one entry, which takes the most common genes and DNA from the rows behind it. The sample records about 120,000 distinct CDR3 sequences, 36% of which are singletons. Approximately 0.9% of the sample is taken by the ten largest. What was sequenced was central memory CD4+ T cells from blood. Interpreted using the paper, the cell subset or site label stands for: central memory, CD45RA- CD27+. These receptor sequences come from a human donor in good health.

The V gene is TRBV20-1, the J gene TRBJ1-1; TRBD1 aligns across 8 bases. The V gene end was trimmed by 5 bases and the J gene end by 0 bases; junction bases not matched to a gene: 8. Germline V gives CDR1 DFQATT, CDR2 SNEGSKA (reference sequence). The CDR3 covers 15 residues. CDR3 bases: TGCAGTGCTCCTAGTCAGGGGGCACTGAACACTGAAGCTTTCTTT. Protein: CSAPSQGALNTEAFF.

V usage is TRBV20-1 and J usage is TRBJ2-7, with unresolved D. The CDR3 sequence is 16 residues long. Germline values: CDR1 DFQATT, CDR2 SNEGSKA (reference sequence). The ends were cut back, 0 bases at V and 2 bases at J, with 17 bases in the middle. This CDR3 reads CSARDRGSLYPYEQYF. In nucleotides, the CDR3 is TGCAGTGCTAGAGATCGCGGATCTCTTTATCCCTACGAGCAGTACTTC.

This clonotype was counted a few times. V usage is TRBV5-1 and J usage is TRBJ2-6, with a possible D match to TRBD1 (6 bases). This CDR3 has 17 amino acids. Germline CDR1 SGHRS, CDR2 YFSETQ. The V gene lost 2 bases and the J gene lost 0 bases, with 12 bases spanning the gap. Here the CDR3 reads CASSLEGGTSGANVLTF. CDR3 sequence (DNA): TGCGCCAGCAGCTTAGAAGGGGGAACCTCTGGGGCCAACGTCCTGACTTTC.

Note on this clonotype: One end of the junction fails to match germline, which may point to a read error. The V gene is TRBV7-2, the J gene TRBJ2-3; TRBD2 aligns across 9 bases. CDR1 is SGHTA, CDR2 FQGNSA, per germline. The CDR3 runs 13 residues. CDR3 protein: CASSSPPREGPRF. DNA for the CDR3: TGTGCCAGCAGCTCCCCCCCGCGGGAGGGCCCCCGGTTT.